This TCR beta chain was recovered during a study of T-cell memory formation after mild COVID-19. Constant-segment primers and 5'RACE yielded cDNA libraries for TCR alpha and TCR beta, each carrying sample barcodes and UMIs. MiXCR was run by TCRdb on the 5' RACE reads, yielding one entry per CDR3 protein. In the table there are about 470,000 distinct CDR3 sequences, around a quarter of which are singletons. This CDR3 has 15 amino acids. Germline V gene data show CDR1 as DFQATT and CDR2 as SNEGSKA (reference sequence). Trimming pared 0 bases from V and 1 base from J, leaving 13 bases between. This clonotype was picked up a small number of times.

This TCR was recovered from an adult woman who had mild COVID-19 (a few samples of this study predate the infection). Cell type and time point are not known. The sample comprised PBMCs or a T cell subset sorted from them (not recorded which). This chain joins TRBV20-1 and TRBJ2-7; D is possibly TRBD1 or TRBD2 (6 bases each). The CDR3 loop is CSAREMGGQSYEQYF. Written as DNA, the CDR3 is TGCAGTGCTAGAGAAATGGGGGGCCAGTCCTACGAGCAGTACTTC.